The next 3 T cell receptor beta chains were all read from a single sample in a study of T cell repertoires in cytomegalovirus infection. TCRdb re-called the reads through MiXCR, storing one row per CDR3 protein. Of hundreds of thousands of distinct CDR3 sequences in the sample, about 17% were seen once. Sequenced sample: PBMCs. Every receptor here comes from a human donor in good health (CMV status not recorded). Some clones in this sample may be carry-over from other donors' samples.

The CDR3: CASSEWGGPNEQYF. The CDR3 DNA is TGTGCCAGCAGTGAATGGGGGGGCCCAAACGAGCAGTACTTC. The V call is TRBV2, the J call TRBJ2-7, with D perhaps matching TRBD2 (7 bases). Germline CDR1 reads SNHLY; CDR2 reads FYNNEI. There are 14 residues in the CDR3. V shed 2 bases and J shed 5 bases, with 13 bases lying between them.

This clonotype was counted ten times or more. This sequence joins TRBV7-2 and TRBJ2-7; TRBD1 matches 8 bases. The length of the CDR3 is 17 residues. V lost 2 bases, J lost 2 bases, and 11 bases stayed unmatched. Germline V lookup: CDR1 SGHTA, CDR2 FQGNSA. The CDR3 reads CASSLSRVRGRTYEQYF. In DNA, the CDR3 is TGTGCCAGCAGCTTAAGCAGGGTCAGGGGGCGGACCTACGAGCAGTACTTC.

The genes are TRBV20-1 and TRBJ1-5; 9 nucleotides line up with TRBD1. This CDR3 region has 15 residues. The ends lost 1 base at V and 4 bases at J; junction bases unmatched: 5. Germline V gives CDR1 DFQATT, CDR2 SNEGSKA (reference sequence). CDR3: CSARAGDRVNQPQHF. CDR3 bases: TGCAGTGCTAGAGCGGGGGACAGGGTTAATCAGCCCCAGCATTTT.